This TCR beta chain was captured by sequencing in a study of blood T cell repertoires in COVID-19. Overall study context: Sites in the United States, Italy and Spain provided acute and convalescent COVID-19 samples. T cells, B-cell-depleted T cells, or PBMCs supplied cDNA or gDNA.

Authors' analysis steps: It was from reference gene primer amplification that nucleated cell counts were estimated. Here immunoSEQ multiplex PCR was the method, and the copy in TCRdb shows in-frame clones only, minus some. V, J and clone size derive from that table, while D and trimming were established from the DNA sequence. Of about 260,000 clones listed, around four fifths are singletons. The germline CDR1 and CDR2 sequences are LNHNV and YYDKDF (reference sequence). V was pared by 1 base and J by 1 base, with 11 bases between. CDR3 size: 15 residues. The chain carries TRBV15 and TRBJ2-7, with a tentative D call TRBD2 (5 bases). This sequence originates from an elderly woman with acute or convalescent COVID-19. The sequenced material came from peripheral blood. The DNA for the CDR3 is TGTGCCACCAGCAGAGGAAACAGCGGATCCTACGAGCAGTACTTC. As protein: CATSRGNSGSYEQYF.